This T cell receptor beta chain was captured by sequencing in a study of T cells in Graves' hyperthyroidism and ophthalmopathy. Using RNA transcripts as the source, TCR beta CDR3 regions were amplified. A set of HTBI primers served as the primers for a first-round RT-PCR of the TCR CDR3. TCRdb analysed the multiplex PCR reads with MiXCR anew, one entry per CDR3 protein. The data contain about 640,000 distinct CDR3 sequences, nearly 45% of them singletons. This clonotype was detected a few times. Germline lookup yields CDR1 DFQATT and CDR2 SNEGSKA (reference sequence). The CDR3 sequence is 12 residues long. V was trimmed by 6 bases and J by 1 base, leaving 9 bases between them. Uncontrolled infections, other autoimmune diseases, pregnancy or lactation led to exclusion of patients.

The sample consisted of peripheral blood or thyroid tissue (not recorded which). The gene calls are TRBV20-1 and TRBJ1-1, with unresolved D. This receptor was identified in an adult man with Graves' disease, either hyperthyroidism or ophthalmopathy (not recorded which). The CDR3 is CSAERANTEAFF. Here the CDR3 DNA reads TGCAGTGCCGAACGCGCGAACACTGAAGCTTTCTTT.